The rows below give T cell receptor beta chains drawn from one sample of a study of radiation and T cells in renal cell carcinoma. Profiled with immunoSEQ multiplex PCR; TCRdb holds only in-frame clones, not every one. The table lists 87,000 or so clones, 86% of them singletons, with over 6% in the top ten. The sample here was blood, taken from a patient whose treatment included radiotherapy and nephrectomy. The receptors were gathered from a man aged 45 to 65 with renal cell carcinoma. The CDR3 runs from the conserved cysteine through the conserved F or W. Each record gives: D gene, J gene, V gene, clone size, CDR3 DNA, CDR3 protein. D genes are given only for firm matches. Clone size appears in some rows only: once, few, many, or a class for an expanded clone.

TRBD1	TRBJ2-7	TRBV9	.	TGTGCCAGCAGCGGGGACAGCGCCTACGAGCAGTACTTC	CASSGDSAYEQYF
.	TRBJ2-5	TRBV6-5	once	TGTGCCAGCAGTTACTCGACGCGGGGGCTGGGGGAGACCCAGTACTTC	CASSYSTRGLGETQYF
TRBD2	TRBJ2-1	TRBV27	.	TGTGCCAGCAGTTACGGGACTAGCGGGAGGAATGAGCAGTTCTTC	CASSYGTSGRNEQFF
.	TRBJ1-1	TRBV7-7	.	TGTGCTAGCAGCTTAGCTAAACAAGACATGAACACTGAAGCTTTCTTT	CASSLAKQDMNTEAFF
.	TRBJ2-2	TRBV11-2	few	TGTGCCAGCAGCTCCCCTAGAGGGTACGGGGAGCTGTTTTTT	CASSSPRGYGELFF
TRBD1	TRBJ2-1	TRBV4-1	.	TGCGCCAGCAGCCAAGATACAGGGGCAGCGGTATACAATGAGCAGTTCTTC	CASSQDTGAAVYNEQFF
.	TRBJ1-1	TRBV4-1	.	TGCGCCAGCAGCCAAGATCCGGGTCTGAACACTGAAGCTTTCTTT	CASSQDPGLNTEAFF
TRBD2	TRBJ2-3	TRBV5-4	.	TGTGCCAGCAGCCCTGCCGGGACTAGTTTTATTCCAGATACGCAGTATTTT	CASSPAGTSFIPDTQYF
.	TRBJ2-7	TRBV6-5	.	TGTGCCAGCAGAGGGGCGGGGGCCACCTACGAGCAGTACTTC	CASRGAGATYEQYF
.	TRBJ2-1	TRBV9	.	TGTGCCAGCAGCGAGGGGGGTTTCCCGGACAATGAGCAGTTCTTC	CASSEGGFPDNEQFF
.	TRBJ1-2	TRBV19	.	TGTGCCAGTAGTGCGACAGCCATCTATGGCTACACCTTC	CASSATAIYGYTF
.	TRBJ2-1	TRBV6-5	.	TGTGTTGAAATGGTAGGGCTTAATGAGCAGTTCTTC	CVEMVGLNEQFF
.	TRBJ1-3	TRBV11-3	.	TGTGCCAGCAGCTTGGACCCGTGGAACACCATATATTTT	CASSLDPWNTIYF
TRBD1	TRBJ2-7	TRBV28	once	TGTGCCAGCAGAGAAGGGACAGGGAATTTCAACGAGCAGTACTTC	CASREGTGNFNEQYF
.	TRBJ2-3	TRBV18	.	TGTGCCAGCTCACCTGAGGCAGATACGCAGTATTTT	CASSPEADTQYF
.	TRBJ2-3	TRBV10-2	.	TGCGCCAGCGGTACTAGCAAAGTGGATACGCAGTATTTT	CASGTSKVDTQYF
.	TRBJ2-3	TRBV7-2	.	TGTGCCAGCAGCTTAGTAAGCGGAACAGATACGCAGTATTTT	CASSLVSGTDTQYF
TRBD2	TRBJ2-3	TRBV19	.	TGTGCCAGTACCCGTAATAGACTAGCGGGCACAGATACGCAGTATTTT	CASTRNRLAGTDTQYF
.	TRBJ2-1	TRBV5-6	.	TGTGCCAGCAGCTCGGCGGTAGTGTCCTACAATGAGCAGTTCTTC	CASSSAVVSYNEQFF
.	TRBJ2-7	TRBV30	few	TGTGCCTGGAGCTTGGGGCTGAGCTCCTACGAGCAGTACTTC	CAWSLGLSSYEQYF
TRBD1	TRBJ1-2	TRBV4-2	.	TGTGCCAGCAGCCAAAACGCCGACAGGGACCTCTATGGCTACACCTTC	CASSQNADRDLYGYTF
TRBD1	TRBJ1-5	TRBV6-5	.	TGTGCCAGCAGTTACAGGCAGGGGGGAAATCAGCCCCAGCATTTT	CASSYRQGGNQPQHF
TRBD2	TRBJ2-7	TRBV29-1	.	TGCAGCGTCACCCGGCGACCTAGCGGGTTTTCCTCCGAGCAGTACTTC	CSVTRRPSGFSSEQYF
.	TRBJ1-2	TRBV19	.	TGTGCCAGTAGTTTCGCAGGGGTAAACTATGGCTACACCTTC	CASSFAGVNYGYTF
.	TRBJ2-2	TRBV5-1	.	TGCGCCAGCAGCTTGGTGACAGCGGGCGACCGGGAGCTGTTTTTT	CASSLVTAGDRELFF
.	TRBJ1-1	TRBV5-1	.	TGCGCCAGCAGCGACGTATTAGGAGCCACTGAAGCTTTCTTT	CASSDVLGATEAFF
.	TRBJ1-1	TRBV7-9	.	TGTGCCAGCAGCTTCTCTTTTAGGGACACCGGACTCCCTTTCTTT	CASSFSFRDTGLPFF
TRBD2	TRBJ2-5	TRBV7-3	once	TGTGCCAGCAGTTCCGGGACTAGCGGCTTCTCGGCCCAGTACTTC	CASSSGTSGFSAQYF
.	TRBJ2-3	TRBV15	few	TGTGCCACCAGCAGAGATGTCAGCACAGATACGCAGTATTTT	CATSRDVSTDTQYF
TRBD1	TRBJ2-7	TRBV6-6	.	TGTGCCAGCAGTTACGGGACAGGGGGCGTCGAGCAGTACTTC	CASSYGTGGVEQYF
.	TRBJ1-1	TRBV6-5	few	TGTGCCAGCAGCTCGGGGGGGAGTGAAGCTTTCTTT	CASSSGGSEAFF
.	TRBJ2-7	TRBV6-5	.	TGTGCCAGCAGTTCCGCCGGGGGCAGGGGATACGAGCAGTACTTC	CASSSAGGRGYEQYF
TRBD1	TRBJ2-7	TRBV27	once	TGTGCCAGCAGTCCGAGGGTTCGGGTGGGACAGGCGTTCTACGAGCAGTACTTC	CASSPRVRVGQAFYEQYF
.	TRBJ1-2	TRBV7-8	few	TGTGCCAGCAGCTTAGCGCGTAGGTTTGGATATGGCTACACCTTC	CASSLARRFGYGYTF
TRBD1	TRBJ1-5	TRBV7-9	.	TGTGCCAGCAGCGTACAGGGGACGGGCAATCAGCCCCAGCATTTT	CASSVQGTGNQPQHF
.	TRBJ1-6	TRBV4-2	.	TGTGCCAGCAGCCAAGATCGGGCGGGAAACTATAATTCACCCCTCCACTTT	CASSQDRAGNYNSPLHF
.	TRBJ2-7	TRBV21-1	.	TGTGCCAGCAGCAAACGGTGGGCTAGCGGGAGGGCTGGTTACGAGCAGTACTTC	CASSKRWASGRAGYEQYF
TRBD1	TRBJ2-5	TRBV11-1	.	TGTGCCAGCAGCTTGATGGGACAGGAGTACCAAGAGACCCAGTACTTC	CASSLMGQEYQETQYF
.	TRBJ1-2	TRBV7-8	.	TGTGCCAGCAGCTTATTGTCGAGAGGACGGACCTATGGCTACACCTTC	CASSLLSRGRTYGYTF
TRBD2	TRBJ2-5	TRBV15	.	TGTGCCACCAGCAGAGACGGGACTAGCGTGTTTGGAGAGACCCAGTACTTC	CATSRDGTSVFGETQYF
.	TRBJ1-1	TRBV28	.	TGTGCCAGCAGCCCACCCACAGCGACAGGTCTCACTGAAGCTTTCTTT	CASSPPTATGLTEAFF
.	TRBJ2-5	TRBV5-1	.	TGCGCCAGCAGCTTGGAAGGTGGGGGGCGCGTGGAGACCCAGTACTTC	CASSLEGGGRVETQYF
.	TRBJ2-1	TRBV28	.	TGTGCCAGCAGGCCCCCGGGATCGAGCTCCTACAATGAGCAGTTCTTC	CASRPPGSSSYNEQFF
.	TRBJ2-5	TRBV7-8	.	TGTGCCAGCAGCTTTGTGGAGACCCAGTACTTC	CASSFVETQYF
TRBD2	TRBJ2-5	TRBV2	.	TGTGCCAGCAACCCGGGACTAGCGGGAGAGACCCAGTACTTC	CASNPGLAGETQYF
.	TRBJ2-1	TRBV7-3	.	TGTGCCAGCAGCTTAGCCCCCGGTTACAATGAGCAGTTCTTC	CASSLAPGYNEQFF
TRBD1	TRBJ1-2	TRBV5-6	.	TGTGCCAGCAGCCCGGGACAGGGGGAGGGCTACACCTTC	CASSPGQGEGYTF
.	TRBJ2-7	TRBV5-1	.	TGCGCCAGCAGCTTGGCCACGGGCGGCTACGAGCAGTACTTC	CASSLATGGYEQYF